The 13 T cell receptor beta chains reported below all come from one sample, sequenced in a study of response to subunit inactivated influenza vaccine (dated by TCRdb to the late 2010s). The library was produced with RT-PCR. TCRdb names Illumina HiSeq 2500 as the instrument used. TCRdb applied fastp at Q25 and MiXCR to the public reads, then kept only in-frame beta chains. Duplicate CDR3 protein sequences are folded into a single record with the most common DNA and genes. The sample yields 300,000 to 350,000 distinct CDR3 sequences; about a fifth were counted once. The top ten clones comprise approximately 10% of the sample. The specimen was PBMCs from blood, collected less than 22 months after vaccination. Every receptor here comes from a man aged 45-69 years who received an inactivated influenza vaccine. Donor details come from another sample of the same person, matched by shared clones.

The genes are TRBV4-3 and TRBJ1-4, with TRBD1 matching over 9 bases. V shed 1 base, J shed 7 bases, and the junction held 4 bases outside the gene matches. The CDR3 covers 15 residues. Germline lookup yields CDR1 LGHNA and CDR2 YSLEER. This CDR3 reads CASSQGRDRAEKLFF. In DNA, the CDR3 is TGCGCCAGCAGCCAAGGCCGGGACAGGGCTGAAAAACTGTTTTTT.

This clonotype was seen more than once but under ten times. The CDR3 DNA follows: TGTGCCAGCAGCCCTCGACTAGCGAGAATCCAAGAGACCCAGTACTTC. Translating it yields CASSPRLARIQETQYF. The chain combines TRBV5-6 with TRBJ2-5; 8 bases map to TRBD2. V trimming: 4 bases; J trimming: 1 base; junction bases outside the gene matches: 9. CDR3 length: 16 residues. From germline, CDR1 is SGHDT and CDR2 YYEEEE.

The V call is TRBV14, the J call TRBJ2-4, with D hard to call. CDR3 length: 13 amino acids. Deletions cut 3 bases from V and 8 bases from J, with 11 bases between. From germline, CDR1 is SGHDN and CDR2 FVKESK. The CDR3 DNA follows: TGTGCCAGCAGCCAGATCCCCTGGGACATTCAGTACTTC. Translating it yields CASSQIPWDIQYF.

The DNA of the CDR3 is TGTGCCAGCAGCTTAGCGACGGTCTCACCCCTCCACTTT. Translation: CASSLATVSPLHF. The V gene is TRBV7-6, the J gene TRBJ1-6; no clear D. The CDR3 length is 13 residues. From germline, CDR1 is SGHVS and CDR2 FNYEAQ. V lost 0 bases to trimming and J lost 10 bases, with 7 bases between them.

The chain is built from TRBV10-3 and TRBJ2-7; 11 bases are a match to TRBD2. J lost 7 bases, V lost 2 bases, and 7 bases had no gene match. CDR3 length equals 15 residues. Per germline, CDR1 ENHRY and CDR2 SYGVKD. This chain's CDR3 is CAISETSGSVREQYF. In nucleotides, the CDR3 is TGTGCCATCAGTGAGACTAGCGGGAGTGTAAGGGAGCAGTACTTC.

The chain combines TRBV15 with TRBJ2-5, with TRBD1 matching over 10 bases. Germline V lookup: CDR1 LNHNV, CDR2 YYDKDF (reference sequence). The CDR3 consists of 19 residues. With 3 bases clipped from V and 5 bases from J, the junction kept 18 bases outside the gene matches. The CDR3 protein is CATSSETGGQREGRETQYF. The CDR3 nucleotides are TGTGCCACCAGCAGTGAGACAGGGGGCCAACGCGAGGGAAGGGAGACCCAGTACTTC.

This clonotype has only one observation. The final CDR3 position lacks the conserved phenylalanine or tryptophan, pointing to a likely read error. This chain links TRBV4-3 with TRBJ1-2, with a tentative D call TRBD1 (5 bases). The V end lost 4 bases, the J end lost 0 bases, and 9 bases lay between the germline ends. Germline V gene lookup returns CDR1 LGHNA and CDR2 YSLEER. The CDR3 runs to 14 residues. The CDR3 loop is CASSPGTTNYGYTY. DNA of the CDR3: TGCGCCAGCAGCCCAGGGACCACTAACTATGGCTACACCTAC.

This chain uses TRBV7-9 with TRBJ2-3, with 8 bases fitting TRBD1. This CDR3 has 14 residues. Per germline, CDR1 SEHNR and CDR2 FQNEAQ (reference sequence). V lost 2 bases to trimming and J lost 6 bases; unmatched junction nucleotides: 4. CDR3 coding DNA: TGTGCCAGCAGCTTAAGCAGGGACAGGGATACGCAGTATTTT. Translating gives CASSLSRDRDTQYF.

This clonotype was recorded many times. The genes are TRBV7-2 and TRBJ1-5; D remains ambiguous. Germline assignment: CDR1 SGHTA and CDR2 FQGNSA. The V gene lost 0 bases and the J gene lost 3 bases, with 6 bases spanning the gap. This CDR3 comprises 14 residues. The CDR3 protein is CASSLAGINQPQHF. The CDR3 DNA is TGTGCCAGCAGCTTAGCAGGGATCAATCAGCCCCAGCATTTT. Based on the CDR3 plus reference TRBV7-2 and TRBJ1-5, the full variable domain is GAGVSQSPSNKVTEKGKDVELRCDPISGHTALYWYRQSLGQGLEFLIYFQGNSAPDKSGLPSDRFSAERTGGSVSTLTIQRTQQEDSAVYLCASSLAGINQPQHFGDGTRLSIL.

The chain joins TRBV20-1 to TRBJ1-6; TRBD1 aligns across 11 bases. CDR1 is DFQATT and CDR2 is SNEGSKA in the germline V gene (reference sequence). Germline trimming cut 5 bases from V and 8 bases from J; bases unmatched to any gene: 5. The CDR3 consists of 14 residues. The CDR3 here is CSAADRGLDSPLHF. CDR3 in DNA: TGCAGTGCTGCGGACAGGGGGCTCGATTCACCCCTCCACTTT.

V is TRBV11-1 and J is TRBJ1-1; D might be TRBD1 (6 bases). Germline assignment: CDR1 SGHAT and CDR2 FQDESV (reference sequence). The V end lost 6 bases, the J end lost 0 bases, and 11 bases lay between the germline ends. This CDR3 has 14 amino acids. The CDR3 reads CASSSDRMNTEAFF. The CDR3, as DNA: TGTGCCAGCAGTTCAGACAGGATGAACACTGAAGCTTTCTTT.

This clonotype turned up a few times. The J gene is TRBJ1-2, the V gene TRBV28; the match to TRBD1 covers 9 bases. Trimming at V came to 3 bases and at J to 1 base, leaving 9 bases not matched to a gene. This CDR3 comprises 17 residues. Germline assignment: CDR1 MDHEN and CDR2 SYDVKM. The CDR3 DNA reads TGTGCCAGCAGTTTTTCGGGGACAGGGACTTTTAACTATGGCTACACCTTC. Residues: CASSFSGTGTFNYGYTF.

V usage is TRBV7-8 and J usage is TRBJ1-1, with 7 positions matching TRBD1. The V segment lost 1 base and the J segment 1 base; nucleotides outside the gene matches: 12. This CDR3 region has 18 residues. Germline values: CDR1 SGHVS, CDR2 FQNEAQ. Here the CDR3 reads CASSLVFRGGSRNTEAFF. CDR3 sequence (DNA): TGTGCCAGCAGCTTAGTCTTCAGGGGGGGAAGCCGGAACACTGAAGCTTTCTTT.